This T cell receptor (beta chain) originates from a study of T cells in Graves' hyperthyroidism and ophthalmopathy. General study findings and limits: Ophthalmopathy onset followed model prediction by a median approximately 6.2 months.

This CDR3 is 14 amino acids long. Germline-derived CDR1 and CDR2 are LGHNA and YSLEER. The V end lost 4 bases, the J end lost 9 bases, and 13 bases lay between the germline ends. As concerns this clonotype: Its antigen is as yet unknown.

The TCR beta CDR3 regions underwent amplification using RNA transcripts as the source. During a first-round RT-PCR of the TCR CDR3, the HTBI primer set was used. TCRdb re-called the multiplex PCR reads with MiXCR, one entry per CDR3 protein. The top ten hold roughly 15% of the sample, which has 500,000 to 650,000 distinct CDR3 sequences, 15% to 20% seen once. Uncontrolled infections, other autoimmune diseases, pregnancy or lactation led to exclusion of patients. Clinicians diagnosed patients from clinical symptoms, serum thyroxine and TRAb, thyroid ultrasound and orbital computed tomography. The sequenced material came from blood. The chain recombines TRBV4-3 with TRBJ1-6, with D tentatively TRBD1 (5 bases). This receptor was taken from a woman aged 18-29 years with Graves' ophthalmopathy. CDR3 DNA sequence: TGCGCCAGCAGCCCGACCCCCACAGGTTCACCCCTCCACTTT. Protein: CASSPTPTGSPLHF.